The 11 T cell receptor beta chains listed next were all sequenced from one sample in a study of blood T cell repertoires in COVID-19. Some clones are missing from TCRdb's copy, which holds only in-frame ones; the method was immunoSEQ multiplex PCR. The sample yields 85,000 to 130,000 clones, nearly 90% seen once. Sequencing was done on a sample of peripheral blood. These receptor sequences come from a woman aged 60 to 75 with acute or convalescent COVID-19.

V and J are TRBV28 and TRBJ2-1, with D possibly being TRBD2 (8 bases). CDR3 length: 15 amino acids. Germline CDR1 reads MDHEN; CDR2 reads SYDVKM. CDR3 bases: TGTGCTACAGGGGCAGCGGGAGATCGGATCAATGAGCAGTTCTTC. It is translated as CATGAAGDRINEQFF.

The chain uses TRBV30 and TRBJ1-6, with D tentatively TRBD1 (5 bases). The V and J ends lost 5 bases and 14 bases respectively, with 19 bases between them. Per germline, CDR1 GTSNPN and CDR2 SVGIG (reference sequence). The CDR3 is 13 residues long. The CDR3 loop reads CAWGTPGGITLHF. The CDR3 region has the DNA TGTGCCTGGGGTACCCCCGGGGGAATTACCCTCCACTTT.

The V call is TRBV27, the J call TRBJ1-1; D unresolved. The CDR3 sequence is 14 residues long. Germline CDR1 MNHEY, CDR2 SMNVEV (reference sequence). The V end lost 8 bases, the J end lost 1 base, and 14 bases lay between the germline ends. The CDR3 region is CASSSLRGNTEAFF. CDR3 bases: TGTGCCAGCTCGTCTCTCAGAGGGAACACTGAAGCTTTCTTT.

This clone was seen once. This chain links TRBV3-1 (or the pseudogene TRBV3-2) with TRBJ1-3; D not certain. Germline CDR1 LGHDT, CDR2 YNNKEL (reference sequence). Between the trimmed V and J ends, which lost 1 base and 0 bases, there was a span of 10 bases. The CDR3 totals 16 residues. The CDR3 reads CASSQALVYSGNTIYF. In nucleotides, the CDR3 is TGTGCCAGCAGCCAAGCCCTGGTCTACTCTGGAAACACCATATATTTT.

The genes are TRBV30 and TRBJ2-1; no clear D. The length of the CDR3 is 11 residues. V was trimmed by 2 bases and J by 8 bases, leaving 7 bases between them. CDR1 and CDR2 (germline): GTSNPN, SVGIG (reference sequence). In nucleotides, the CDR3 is TGTGCCTGGAGTCCCAGGTATGAGCAGTTCTTC. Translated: CAWSPRYEQFF.

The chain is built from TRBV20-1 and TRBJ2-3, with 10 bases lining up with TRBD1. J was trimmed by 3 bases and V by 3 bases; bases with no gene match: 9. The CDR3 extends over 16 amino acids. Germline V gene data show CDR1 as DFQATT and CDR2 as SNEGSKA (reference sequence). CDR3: CSASDLTGGRTDTQYF. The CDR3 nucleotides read TGCAGTGCTAGTGACTTGACAGGGGGCCGAACAGATACGCAGTATTTT.

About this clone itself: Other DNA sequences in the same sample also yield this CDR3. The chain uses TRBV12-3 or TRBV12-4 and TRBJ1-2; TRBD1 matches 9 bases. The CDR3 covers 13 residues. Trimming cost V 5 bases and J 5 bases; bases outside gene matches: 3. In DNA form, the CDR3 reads TGTGCCAGCAGTCTGGGGACAGGGTATGGCTACACCTTC. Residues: CASSLGTGYGYTF.

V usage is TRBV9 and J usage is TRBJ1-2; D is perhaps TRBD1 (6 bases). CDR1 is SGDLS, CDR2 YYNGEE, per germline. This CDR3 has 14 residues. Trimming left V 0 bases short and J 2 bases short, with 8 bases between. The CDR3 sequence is CASSVGTGNYGYTF. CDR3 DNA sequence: TGTGCCAGCAGCGTAGGAACAGGGAACTATGGCTACACCTTC.

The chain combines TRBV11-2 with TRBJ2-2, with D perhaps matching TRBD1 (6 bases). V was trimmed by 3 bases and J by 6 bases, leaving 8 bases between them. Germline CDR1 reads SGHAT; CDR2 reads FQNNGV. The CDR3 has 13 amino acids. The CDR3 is CASSLGAAGELFF. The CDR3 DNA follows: TGTGCCAGCAGCTTGGGGGCAGCCGGGGAGCTGTTTTTT. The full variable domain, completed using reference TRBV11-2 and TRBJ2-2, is EAGVAQSPRYKIIEKRQSVAFWCNPISGHATLYWYQQILGQGPKLLIQFQNNGVVDDSQLPKDRFSAERLKGVDSTLKIQPAKLEDSAVYLCASSLGAAGELFFGEGSRLTVL.

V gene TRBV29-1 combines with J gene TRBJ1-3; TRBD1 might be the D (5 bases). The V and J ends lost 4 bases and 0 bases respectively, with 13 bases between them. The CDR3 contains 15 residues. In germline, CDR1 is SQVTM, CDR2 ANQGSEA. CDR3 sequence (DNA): TGCAGCGTTGTAAAGGGGTCGGGCTCTGGAAACACCATATATTTT. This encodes CSVVKGSGSGNTIYF.

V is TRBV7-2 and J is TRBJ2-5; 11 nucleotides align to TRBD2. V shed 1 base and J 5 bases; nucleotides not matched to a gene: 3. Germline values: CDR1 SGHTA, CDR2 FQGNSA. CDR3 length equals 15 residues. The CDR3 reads CASSLVAGGGETQYF. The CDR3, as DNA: TGTGCCAGCAGCTTAGTAGCGGGAGGGGGCGAGACCCAGTACTTC.